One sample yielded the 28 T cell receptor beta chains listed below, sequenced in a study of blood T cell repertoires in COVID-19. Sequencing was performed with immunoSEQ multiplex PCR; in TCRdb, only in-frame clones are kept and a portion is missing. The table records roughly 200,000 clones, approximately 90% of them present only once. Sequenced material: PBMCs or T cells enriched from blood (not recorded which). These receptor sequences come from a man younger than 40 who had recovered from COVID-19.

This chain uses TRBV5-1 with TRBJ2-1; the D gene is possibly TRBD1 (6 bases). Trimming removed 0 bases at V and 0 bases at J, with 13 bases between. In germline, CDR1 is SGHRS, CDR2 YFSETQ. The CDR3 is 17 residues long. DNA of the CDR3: TGCGCCAGCAGCTTGGTGACAGGTCGGAGCTCCTACAATGAGCAGTTCTTC. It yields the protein CASSLVTGRSSYNEQFF.

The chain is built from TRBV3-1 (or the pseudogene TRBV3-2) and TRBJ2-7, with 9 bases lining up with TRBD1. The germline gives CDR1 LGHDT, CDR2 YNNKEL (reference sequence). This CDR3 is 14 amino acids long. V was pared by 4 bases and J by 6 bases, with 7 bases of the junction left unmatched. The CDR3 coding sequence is TGTGCCAGCAGCCCTGACGGGACAGGGTCCGAGCAGTACTTC. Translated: CASSPDGTGSEQYF.

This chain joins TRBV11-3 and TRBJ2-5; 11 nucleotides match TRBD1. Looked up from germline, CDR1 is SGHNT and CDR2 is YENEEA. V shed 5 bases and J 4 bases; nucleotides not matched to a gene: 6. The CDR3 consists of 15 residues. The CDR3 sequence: CASSPGTGGRETQYF. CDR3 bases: TGTGCCAGCAGCCCCGGGACAGGGGGACGAGAGACCCAGTACTTC.

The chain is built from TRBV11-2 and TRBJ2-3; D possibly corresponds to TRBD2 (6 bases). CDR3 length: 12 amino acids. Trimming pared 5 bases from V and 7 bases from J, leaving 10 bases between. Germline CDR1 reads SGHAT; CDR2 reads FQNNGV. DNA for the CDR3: TGTGCCAGCAGCCAGGAGGGAAATACGCAGTATTTT. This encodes CASSQEGNTQYF.

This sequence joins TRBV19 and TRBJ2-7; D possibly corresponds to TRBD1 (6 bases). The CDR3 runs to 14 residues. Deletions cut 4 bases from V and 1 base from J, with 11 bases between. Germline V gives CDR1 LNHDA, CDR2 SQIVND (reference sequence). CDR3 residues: CASSRQASSYEQYF. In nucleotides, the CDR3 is TGTGCCAGTAGTAGACAGGCCAGTTCCTACGAGCAGTACTTC.

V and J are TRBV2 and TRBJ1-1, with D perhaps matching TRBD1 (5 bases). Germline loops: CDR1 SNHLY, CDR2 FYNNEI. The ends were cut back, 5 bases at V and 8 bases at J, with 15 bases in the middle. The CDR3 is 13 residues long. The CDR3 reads CASSQWGESEAFF. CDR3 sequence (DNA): TGTGCCAGCAGTCAGTGGGGGGAATCCGAAGCTTTCTTT.

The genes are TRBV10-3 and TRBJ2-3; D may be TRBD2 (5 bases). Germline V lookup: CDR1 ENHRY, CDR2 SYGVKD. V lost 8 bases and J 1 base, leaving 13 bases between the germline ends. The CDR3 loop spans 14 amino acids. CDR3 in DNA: TGTGCCATCCCAGTGGGAGAGGGCACAGATACGCAGTATTTT. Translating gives CAIPVGEGTDTQYF.

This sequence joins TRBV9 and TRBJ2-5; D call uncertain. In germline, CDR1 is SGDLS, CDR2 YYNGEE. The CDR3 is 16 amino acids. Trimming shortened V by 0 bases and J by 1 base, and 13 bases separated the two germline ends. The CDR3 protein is CASSVAAGSGQETQYF. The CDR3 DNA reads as TGTGCCAGCAGCGTAGCCGCCGGGTCGGGCCAAGAGACCCAGTACTTC.

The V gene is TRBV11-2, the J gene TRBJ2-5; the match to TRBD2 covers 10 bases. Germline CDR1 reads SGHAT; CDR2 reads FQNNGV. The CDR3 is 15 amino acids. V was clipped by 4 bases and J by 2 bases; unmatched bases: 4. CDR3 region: CASSSQLAGQETQYF. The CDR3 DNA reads TGTGCCAGCAGCTCGCAACTAGCGGGGCAAGAGACCCAGTACTTC.

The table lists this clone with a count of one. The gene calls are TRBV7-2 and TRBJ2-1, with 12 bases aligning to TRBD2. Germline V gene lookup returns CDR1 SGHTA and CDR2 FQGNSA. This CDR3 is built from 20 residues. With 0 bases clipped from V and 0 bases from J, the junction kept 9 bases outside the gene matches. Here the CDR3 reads CASSLALRLAGVASYNEQFF. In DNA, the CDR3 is TGTGCCAGCAGCTTAGCCCTTCGACTAGCGGGAGTTGCCTCCTACAATGAGCAGTTCTTC.

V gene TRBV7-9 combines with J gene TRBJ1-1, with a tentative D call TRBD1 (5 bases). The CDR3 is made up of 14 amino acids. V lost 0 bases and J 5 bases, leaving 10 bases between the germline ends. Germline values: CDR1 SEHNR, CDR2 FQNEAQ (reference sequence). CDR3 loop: CASSLAGPPTEAFF. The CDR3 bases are TGTGCCAGCAGCTTAGCGGGGCCCCCGACTGAAGCTTTCTTT. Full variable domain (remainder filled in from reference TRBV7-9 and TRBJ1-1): DTGVSQNPRHKITKRGQNVTFRCDPISEHNRLYWYRQTLGQGPEFLTYFQNEAQLEKSRLLSDRFSAERPKGSFSTLEIQRTEQGDSAMYLCASSLAGPPTEAFFGQGTRLTVV.

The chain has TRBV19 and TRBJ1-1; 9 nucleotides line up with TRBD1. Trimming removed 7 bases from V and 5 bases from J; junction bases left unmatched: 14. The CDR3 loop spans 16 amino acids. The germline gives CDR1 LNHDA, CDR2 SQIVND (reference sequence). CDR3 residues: CASMKAGTGTVTEAFF. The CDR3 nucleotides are TGTGCCAGTATGAAGGCCGGGACAGGGACGGTAACTGAAGCTTTCTTT.

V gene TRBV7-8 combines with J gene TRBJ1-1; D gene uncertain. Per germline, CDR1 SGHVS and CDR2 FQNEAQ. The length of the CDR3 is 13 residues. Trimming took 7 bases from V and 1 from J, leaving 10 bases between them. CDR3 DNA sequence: TGTGCCAGCACTGACTATACGAACACTGAAGCTTTCTTT. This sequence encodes CASTDYTNTEAFF.

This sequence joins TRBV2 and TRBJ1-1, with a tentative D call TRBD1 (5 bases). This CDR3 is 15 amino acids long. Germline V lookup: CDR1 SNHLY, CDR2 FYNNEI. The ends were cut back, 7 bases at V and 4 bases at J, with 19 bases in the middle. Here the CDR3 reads CASNPKGIGVTEAFF. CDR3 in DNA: TGTGCCAGCAATCCAAAGGGGATAGGGGTCACTGAAGCTTTCTTT.

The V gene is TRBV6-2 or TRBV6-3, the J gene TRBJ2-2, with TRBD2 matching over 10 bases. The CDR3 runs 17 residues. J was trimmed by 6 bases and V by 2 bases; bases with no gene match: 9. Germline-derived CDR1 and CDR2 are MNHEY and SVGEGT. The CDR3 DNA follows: TGTGCCAGCAGTTACCTTCTGGCTAGCGGGAGAGCCGGGGAGCTGTTTTTT. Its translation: CASSYLLASGRAGELFF.

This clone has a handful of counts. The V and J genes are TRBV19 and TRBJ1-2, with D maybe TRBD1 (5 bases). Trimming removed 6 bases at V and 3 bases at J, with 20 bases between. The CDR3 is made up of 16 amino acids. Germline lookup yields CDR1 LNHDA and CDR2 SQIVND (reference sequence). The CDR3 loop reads CASRSLRGSADYGYTF. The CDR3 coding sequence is TGTGCCAGTAGAAGTTTGCGGGGCTCAGCGGACTATGGCTACACCTTC. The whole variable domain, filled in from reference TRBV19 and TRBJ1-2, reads DGGITQSPKYLFRKEGQNVTLSCEQNLNHDAMYWYRQDPGQGLRLIYYSQIVNDFQKGDIAEGYSVSREKKESFPLTVTSAQKNPTAFYLCASRSLRGSADYGYTFGSGTRLTVV.

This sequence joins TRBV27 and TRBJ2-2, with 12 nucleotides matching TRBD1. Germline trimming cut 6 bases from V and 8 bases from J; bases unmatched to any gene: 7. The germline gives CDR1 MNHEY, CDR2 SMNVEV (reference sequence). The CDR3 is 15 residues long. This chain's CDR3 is CASRRGQGATGELFF. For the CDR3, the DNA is TGTGCCAGCAGAAGGGGACAGGGGGCAACTGGGGAGCTGTTTTTT.

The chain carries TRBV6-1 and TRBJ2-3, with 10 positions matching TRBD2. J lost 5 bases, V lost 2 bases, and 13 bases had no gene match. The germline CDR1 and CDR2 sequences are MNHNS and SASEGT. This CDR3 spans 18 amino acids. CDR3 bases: TGTGCCAGCAGTGAATTAAGGAGCGGGGGGGGAGGCGTAGATACGCAGTATTTT. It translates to CASSELRSGGGGVDTQYF.

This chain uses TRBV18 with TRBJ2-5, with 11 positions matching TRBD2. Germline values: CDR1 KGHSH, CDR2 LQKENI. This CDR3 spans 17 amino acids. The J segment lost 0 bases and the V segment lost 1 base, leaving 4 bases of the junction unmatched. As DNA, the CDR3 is TGTGCCAGCTCACCACGGAGACTAGCGGGGTACCAAGAGACCCAGTACTTC. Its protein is CASSPRRLAGYQETQYF.

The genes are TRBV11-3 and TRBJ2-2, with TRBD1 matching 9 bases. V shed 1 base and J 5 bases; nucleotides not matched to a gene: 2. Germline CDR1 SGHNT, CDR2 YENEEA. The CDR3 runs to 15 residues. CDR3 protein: CASSLGGTGTGELFF. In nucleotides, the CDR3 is TGTGCCAGCAGCTTAGGCGGGACAGGGACCGGGGAGCTGTTTTTT.

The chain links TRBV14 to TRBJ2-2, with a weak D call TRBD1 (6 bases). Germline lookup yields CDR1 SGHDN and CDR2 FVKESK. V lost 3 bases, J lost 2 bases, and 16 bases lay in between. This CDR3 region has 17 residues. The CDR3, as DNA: TGTGCCAGCAGCCAGATGCGCGCCAGGGGTAACACCGGGGAGCTGTTTTTT. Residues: CASSQMRARGNTGELFF.

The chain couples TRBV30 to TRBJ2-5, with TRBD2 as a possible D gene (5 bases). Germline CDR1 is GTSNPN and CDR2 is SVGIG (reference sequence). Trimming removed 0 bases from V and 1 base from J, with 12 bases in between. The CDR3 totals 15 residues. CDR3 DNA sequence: TGTGCCTGGAGTGTACTTACTAGTGCCCAAGAGACCCAGTACTTC. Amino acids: CAWSVLTSAQETQYF.

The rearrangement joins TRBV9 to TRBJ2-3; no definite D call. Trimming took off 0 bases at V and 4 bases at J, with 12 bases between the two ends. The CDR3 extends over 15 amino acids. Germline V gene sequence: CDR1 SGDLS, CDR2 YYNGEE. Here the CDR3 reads CASSVGFSFADTQYF. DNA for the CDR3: TGTGCCAGCAGCGTAGGTTTCTCCTTCGCAGATACGCAGTATTTT.

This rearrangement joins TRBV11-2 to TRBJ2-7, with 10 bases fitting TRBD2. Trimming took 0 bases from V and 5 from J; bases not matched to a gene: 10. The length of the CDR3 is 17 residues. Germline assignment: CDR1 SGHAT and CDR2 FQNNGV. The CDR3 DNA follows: TGTGCCAGCAGCTTAGAGGGTTGGCTAGCGGGAGATGACGAGCAGTACTTC. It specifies CASSLEGWLAGDDEQYF.

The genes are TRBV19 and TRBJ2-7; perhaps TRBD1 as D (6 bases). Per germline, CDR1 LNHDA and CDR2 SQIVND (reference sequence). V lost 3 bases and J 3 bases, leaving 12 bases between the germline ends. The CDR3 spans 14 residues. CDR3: CASSMDRQIYEQYF. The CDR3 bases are TGTGCCAGTAGTATGGACAGACAAATCTACGAGCAGTACTTC.

For the CDR3, the DNA is TGTGCCAGCAGCTCGGGGTCCCAAGAGACCCAGTACTTC. Its translation is CASSSGSQETQYF. The rearrangement joins TRBV5-4 to TRBJ2-5; possible D gene TRBD2, 5 bases. The germline V and J ends were trimmed by 3 bases and 1 base, with 7 bases remaining between them. The CDR3 extends over 13 amino acids. The germline V gene encodes CDR1 SGHNT and CDR2 YYREEE (reference sequence).

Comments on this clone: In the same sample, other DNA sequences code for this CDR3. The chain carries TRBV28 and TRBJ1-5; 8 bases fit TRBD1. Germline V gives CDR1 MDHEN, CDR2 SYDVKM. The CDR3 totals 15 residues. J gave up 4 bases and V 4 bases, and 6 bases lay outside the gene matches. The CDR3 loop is CASSSGTGLNQPQHF. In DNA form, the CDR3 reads TGTGCCAGCAGTTCCGGGACAGGTCTAAATCAGCCCCAGCATTTT.

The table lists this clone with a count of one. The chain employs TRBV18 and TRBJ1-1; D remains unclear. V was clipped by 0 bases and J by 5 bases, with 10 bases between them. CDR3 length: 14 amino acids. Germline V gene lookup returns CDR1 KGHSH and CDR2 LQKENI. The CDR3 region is CASSPPRGSTEAFF. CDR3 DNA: TGTGCCAGCTCACCACCACGGGGTAGTACTGAAGCTTTCTTT.